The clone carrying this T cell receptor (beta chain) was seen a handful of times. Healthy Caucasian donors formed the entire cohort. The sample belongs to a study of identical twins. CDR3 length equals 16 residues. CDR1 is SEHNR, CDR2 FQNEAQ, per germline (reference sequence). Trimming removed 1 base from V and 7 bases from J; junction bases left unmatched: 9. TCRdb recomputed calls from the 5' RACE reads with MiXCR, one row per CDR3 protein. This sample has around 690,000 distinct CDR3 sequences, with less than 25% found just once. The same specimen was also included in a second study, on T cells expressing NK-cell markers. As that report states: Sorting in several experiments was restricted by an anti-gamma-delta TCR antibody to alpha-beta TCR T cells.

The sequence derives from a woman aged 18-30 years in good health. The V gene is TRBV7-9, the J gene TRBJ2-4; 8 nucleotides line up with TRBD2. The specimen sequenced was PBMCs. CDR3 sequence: CASSLDRGGRRNIQYF. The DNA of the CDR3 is TGTGCCAGCAGCTTAGACCGGGGGGGGCGGCGGAACATTCAGTACTTC. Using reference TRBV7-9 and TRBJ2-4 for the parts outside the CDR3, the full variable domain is DTGVSQNPRHKITKRGQNVTFRCDPISEHNRLYWYRQTLGQGPEFLTYFQNEAQLEKSRLLSDRFSAERPKGSFSTLEIQRTEQGDSAMYLCASSLDRGGRRNIQYFGAGTRLSVL.